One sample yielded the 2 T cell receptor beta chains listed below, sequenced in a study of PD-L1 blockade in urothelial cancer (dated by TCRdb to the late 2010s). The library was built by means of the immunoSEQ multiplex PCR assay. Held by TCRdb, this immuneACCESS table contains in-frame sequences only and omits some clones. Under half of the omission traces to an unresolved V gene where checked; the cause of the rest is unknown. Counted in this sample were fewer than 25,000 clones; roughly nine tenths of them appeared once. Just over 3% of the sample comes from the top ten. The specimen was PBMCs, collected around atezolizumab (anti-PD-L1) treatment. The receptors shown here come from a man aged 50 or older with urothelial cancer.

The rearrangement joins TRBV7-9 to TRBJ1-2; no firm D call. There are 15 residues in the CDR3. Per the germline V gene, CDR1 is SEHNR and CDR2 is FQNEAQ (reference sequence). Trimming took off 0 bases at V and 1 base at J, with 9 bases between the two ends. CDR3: CASSLALEGNYGYTF. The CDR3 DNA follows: TGTGCCAGCAGCTTAGCGTTGGAGGGTAACTATGGCTACACCTTC.

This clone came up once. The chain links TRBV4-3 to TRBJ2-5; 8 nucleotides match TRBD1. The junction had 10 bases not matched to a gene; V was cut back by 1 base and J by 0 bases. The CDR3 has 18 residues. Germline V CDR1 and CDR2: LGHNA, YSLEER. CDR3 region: CASSQAARRQGYQETQYF. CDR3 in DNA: TGCGCCAGCAGCCAAGCCGCTCGACGACAGGGGTACCAAGAGACCCAGTACTTC.